The entry below describes one T cell receptor (beta chain). Its antigen remains unknown. The source of the sample is a study of cytomegalovirus exposure and HLA in healthy donors. Background on the study: Clustering assigned approximately 78% of the roughly 370 genotyped donors to the Caucasian-associated ancestry cluster. Broader study findings: V segments that were indistinguishable, TRBV6-2 and TRBV6-3 among them, were omitted from analysis. Based on reports, TCR beta sequences accurately predicted HLA-A and HLA-B alleles for most subjects.

Amplification used 60 Vbeta primers and 13 Jbeta primers. TCRdb's table, derived via immunoSEQ multiplex PCR, lists solely in-frame clones and lacks some. Of around 99,000 clones detected, around 73% appear once; the ten largest clones hold around 7.8%. The CDR3 consists of 13 residues. Per germline, CDR1 SGHRS and CDR2 YFSETQ. The V gene lost 4 bases and the J gene lost 5 bases, with 9 bases spanning the gap. The chain has TRBV5-1 and TRBJ2-2; D gene ambiguous. The sample comprised PBMCs. The receptor was derived from a young man in good health and CMV-seronegative. The CDR3 sequence is CASSLSSTGELFF. In DNA form, the CDR3 reads TGCGCCAGCAGCCTTAGCTCGACCGGGGAGCTGTTTTTT.